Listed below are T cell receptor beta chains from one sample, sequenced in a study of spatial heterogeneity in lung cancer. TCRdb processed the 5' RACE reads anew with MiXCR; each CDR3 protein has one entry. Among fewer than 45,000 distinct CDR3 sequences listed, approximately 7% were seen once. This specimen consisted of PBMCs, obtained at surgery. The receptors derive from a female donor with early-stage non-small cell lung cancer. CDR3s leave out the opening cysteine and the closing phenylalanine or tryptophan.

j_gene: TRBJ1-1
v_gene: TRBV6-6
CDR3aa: ASSYSWNTEAF

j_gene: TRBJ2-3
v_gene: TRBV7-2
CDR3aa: ASSLDGGPRTDTQY

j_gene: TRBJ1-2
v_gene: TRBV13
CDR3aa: ASSSRVYGYT

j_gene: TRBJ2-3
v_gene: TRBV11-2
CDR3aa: ASSFGLAEADTQY

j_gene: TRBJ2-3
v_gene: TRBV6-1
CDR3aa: ATLLGGADTQY

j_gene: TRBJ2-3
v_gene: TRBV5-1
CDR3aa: ASSLASIGTDTQY

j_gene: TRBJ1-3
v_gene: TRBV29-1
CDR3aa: SVEKGNTIY

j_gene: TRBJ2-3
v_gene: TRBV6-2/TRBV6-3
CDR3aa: ASRVPPPGTQY

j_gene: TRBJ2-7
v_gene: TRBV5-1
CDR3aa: ASYKDGLRSYEQY

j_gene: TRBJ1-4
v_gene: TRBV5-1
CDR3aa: ASSLRDSFEKLF

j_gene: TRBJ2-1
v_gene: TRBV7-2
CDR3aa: ASSAHNEQF

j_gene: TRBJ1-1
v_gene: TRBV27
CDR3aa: ASSFRTGTEAF

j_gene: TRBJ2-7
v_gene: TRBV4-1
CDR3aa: ASSPGTRRPYEQY

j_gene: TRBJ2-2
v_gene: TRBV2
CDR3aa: ASTSRGYQDTGELF

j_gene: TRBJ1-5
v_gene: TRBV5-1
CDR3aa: ASIQGGNQPQH

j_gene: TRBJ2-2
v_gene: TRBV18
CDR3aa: ASSPRGPVTGELF

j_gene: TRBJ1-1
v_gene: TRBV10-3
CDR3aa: AISGTGVTEAF

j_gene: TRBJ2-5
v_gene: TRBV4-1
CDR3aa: ASKPGKRQGGETQY

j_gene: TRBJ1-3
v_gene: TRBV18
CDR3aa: ASSPLTPDSGNTIY

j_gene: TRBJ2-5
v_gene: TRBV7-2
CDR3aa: ASSSSGSGKTQY

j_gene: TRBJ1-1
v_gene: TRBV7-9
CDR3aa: ASSLKKNTEAF

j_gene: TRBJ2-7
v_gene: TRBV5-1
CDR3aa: ASRTGTYEQY

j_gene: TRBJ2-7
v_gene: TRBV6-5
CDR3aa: ASSYAGQGSYEQY

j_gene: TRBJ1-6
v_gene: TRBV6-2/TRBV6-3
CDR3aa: ASTTWSPLH

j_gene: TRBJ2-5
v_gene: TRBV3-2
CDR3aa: ASSQDRRDYSETQY

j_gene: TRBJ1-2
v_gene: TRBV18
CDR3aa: ASSLPDNYGYT

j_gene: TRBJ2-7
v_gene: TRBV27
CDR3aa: ASSRTGGESSYEQY

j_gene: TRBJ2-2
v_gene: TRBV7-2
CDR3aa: ASRSLGLLNTGELF

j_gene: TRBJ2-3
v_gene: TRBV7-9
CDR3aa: ASKHLRGVGTDTQY

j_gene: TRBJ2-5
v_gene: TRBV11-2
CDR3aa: ASSLVSGGPQTQY

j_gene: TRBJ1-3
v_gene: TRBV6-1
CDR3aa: ASSERSGSSGNTIY

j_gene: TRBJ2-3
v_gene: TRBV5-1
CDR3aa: ASSLARSPDTQY

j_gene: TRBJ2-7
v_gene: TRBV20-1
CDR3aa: SVSRGLAGETYEQY

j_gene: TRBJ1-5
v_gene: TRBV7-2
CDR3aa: ASSLQKGSNQPQH

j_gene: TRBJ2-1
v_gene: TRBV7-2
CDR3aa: ASSYGTSGTYNEQF

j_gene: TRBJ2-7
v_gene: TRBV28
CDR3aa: ASSRLAGGPSYEQY

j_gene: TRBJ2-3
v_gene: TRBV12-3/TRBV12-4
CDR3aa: ASSFGGGLDTQY

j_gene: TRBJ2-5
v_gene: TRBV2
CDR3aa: ASIGTGQETQY

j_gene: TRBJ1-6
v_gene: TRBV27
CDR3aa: ASRVSGTAYNSPLH

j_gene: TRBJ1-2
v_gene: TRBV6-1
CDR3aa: ASRPQGQGGNGYT

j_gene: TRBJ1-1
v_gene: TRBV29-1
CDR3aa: SAREGGTEAF

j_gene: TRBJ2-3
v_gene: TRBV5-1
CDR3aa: ASSLETGTNTDTQY

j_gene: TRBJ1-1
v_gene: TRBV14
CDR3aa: ASSQAIREAGAF

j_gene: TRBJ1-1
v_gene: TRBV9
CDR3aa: ASSVAGRGNTEAF

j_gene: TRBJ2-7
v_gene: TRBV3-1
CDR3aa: ASSLSMSHEQY

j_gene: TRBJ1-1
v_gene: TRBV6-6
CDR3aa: ASSYEGPSIEAF

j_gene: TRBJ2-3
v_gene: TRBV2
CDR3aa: ASSVLAGGADTQY